The T cell receptor (beta chain) described here comes from a study of T-cell reconstitution after alpha-beta-depleted transplantation in children (dated by TCRdb to about 2016). About the investigation overall: The study quantitatively tracked T-cell immune reconstitution after TCRalphabeta/CD19-depleted allogeneic hematopoietic cell transplantation in children using TCR repertoire profiling. Broad study findings and their caveats: The apparently early recovery of alphabetaT-cell counts about two months after transplant reportedly depended on only several hundred rapidly expanded clones that came from non-depleted graft cells. The high TCRbeta diversity at day 60 in some patients was ascribed to recipient T cells and intrathymic progenitors that had survived conditioning. Over the following months the frequencies of hyperexpanded clones went down, and after one year T-cell counts and TCRbeta diversity were mostly credited to newly produced T cells.

The method behind the library was PCR. Data came from an Illumina HiSeq 2500. TCR libraries were prepared with molecular barcoding, using unique molecular identifiers to normalize TCRbeta repertoire quantification. In TCRdb, the public reads were trimmed at Q25 with fastp and aligned with MiXCR, with productive beta chains retained. Records with the same CDR3 protein are collapsed into one entry carrying the most frequent genes and DNA. The table for this sample lists 700,000 to 950,000 distinct CDR3 sequences; less than 20% of them were counted only once. Approximately 5% of the sample is held by the ten biggest clonotypes. This sample's treatment or condition label indicates: allogeneic hematopoietic cell transplantation with graft depleted of TCRalphabeta T cells and CD19 B cells. The children who served as transplant recipients had been given grafts of TCRalphabeta/CD19-depleted allogeneic hematopoietic cells.

From the cysteine through the phenylalanine, the CDR3 covers 12 amino acids. Only the CDR3 portion is preserved as DNA: 36 bases, with reading frame beginning at the first base. V is cut by 7 bases and J by 9 bases, and the space between the germline ends is 13 bases. In its sample, this clonotype was seen a few times. Its cognate antigen has yet to be identified. There are no base qualities to consult, and no much larger clone falls within one base. This specimen was PBMCs, mostly from graft donor cells, taken 360 days after TCRalphabeta/CD19-depleted stem cell transplant. This clonotype was sampled from a male patient younger than 18 who had a stem cell transplant for acute lymphoblastic leukemia, so the T cells may come from the graft donor. The chain joins TRBV12-3 or TRBV12-4 to TRBJ2-1; 5 matching bases give a weak D call of TRBD2. The CDR3 loop reads CASTSLRGEQFF. The DNA sequence follows: TGTGCCAGCACCTCGCTTCGGGGTGAGCAGTTCTTC.